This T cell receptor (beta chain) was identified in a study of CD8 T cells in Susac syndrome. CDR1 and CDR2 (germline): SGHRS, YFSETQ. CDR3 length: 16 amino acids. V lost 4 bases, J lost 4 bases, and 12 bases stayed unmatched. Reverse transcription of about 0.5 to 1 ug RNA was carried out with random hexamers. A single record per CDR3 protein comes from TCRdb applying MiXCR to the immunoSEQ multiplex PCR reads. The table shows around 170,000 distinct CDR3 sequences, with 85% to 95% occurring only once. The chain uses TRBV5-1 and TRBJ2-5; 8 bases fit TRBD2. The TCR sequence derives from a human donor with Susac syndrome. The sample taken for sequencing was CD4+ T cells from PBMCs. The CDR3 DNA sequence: TGCGCCAGCAGCCCCGTGTCATCGGGGGGGAGAGAGACCCAGTACTTC. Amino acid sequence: CASSPVSSGGRETQYF.